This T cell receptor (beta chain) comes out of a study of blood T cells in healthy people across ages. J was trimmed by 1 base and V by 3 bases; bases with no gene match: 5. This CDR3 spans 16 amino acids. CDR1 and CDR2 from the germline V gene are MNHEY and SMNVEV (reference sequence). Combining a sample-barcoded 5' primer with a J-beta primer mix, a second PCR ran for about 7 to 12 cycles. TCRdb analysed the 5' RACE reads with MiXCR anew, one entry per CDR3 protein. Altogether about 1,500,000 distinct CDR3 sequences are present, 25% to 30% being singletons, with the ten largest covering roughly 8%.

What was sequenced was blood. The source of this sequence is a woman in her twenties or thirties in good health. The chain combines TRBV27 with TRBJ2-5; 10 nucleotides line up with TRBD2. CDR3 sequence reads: CASSLLTSGIQETQYF. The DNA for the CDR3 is TGTGCCAGCAGTTTGTTAACTAGCGGGATCCAAGAGACCCAGTACTTC.